This entry lists 13 T cell receptor beta chains sequenced from one sample in a study of blood T cell repertoires in COVID-19. Repertoires were generated with immunoSEQ multiplex PCR, while TCRdb's copy carries only in-frame clones and drops some. Of about 300,000 clones in the sample, more than 80% were seen once. The sequenced sample consisted of PBMCs or T cells enriched from blood (not recorded which). Receptors originate from a woman younger than 45 who had recovered from COVID-19.

This chain connects TRBV4-1 to TRBJ2-2, with 11 bases identical to TRBD2. This CDR3 region has 16 residues. Looked up from germline, CDR1 is MGHRA and CDR2 is YSYEKL. J lost 4 bases, V lost 3 bases, and 4 bases had no gene match. CDR3 bases: TGCGCCAGCAGCCATCTAGCGGGAGGAGGCACCGGGGAGCTGTTTTTT. Encoded protein: CASSHLAGGGTGELFF.

V usage is TRBV6-5 and J usage is TRBJ1-6; D is perhaps TRBD1 (6 bases). There are 15 residues in the CDR3. Trimming removed 0 bases at V and 10 bases at J, with 13 bases between. Germline V CDR1 and CDR2: MNHEY, SVGAGI. CDR3 sequence: CASSYSGGHGSPLHF. For the CDR3, the DNA is TGTGCCAGCAGTTACTCAGGGGGACACGGGTCACCCCTCCACTTT.

J is TRBJ1-1 and V is TRBV29-1, with 8 bases matching TRBD1. This CDR3 has 13 amino acids. The germline V gene has CDR1 SQVTM and CDR2 ANQGSEA. Trimming cost V 5 bases and J 3 bases; bases outside gene matches: 5. The CDR3 DNA reads TGCAGCGTTTATTACAGGGGGGACACTGAAGCTTTCTTT. Amino acid sequence: CSVYYRGDTEAFF.

The chain has TRBV18 and TRBJ2-2; TRBD2 agrees at 7 bases. This CDR3 is 16 amino acids long. The ends lost 1 base at V and 6 bases at J; junction bases unmatched: 8. Per the germline V gene, CDR1 is KGHSH and CDR2 is LQKENI. CDR3 protein: CASSPRAGEVAGELFF. The CDR3 DNA is TGTGCCAGCTCACCACGGGCGGGAGAGGTGGCCGGGGAGCTGTTTTTT.

This clone came up once. The chain joins TRBV6-5 to TRBJ2-1; D remains unclear. CDR1 is MNHEY, CDR2 SVGAGI, per germline. V dropped 0 bases and J dropped 10 bases, with 10 bases sitting between them. CDR3 size: 13 residues. The CDR3 reads CASSYSRPDEQFF. As DNA, the CDR3 is TGTGCCAGCAGTTACTCGAGGCCAGACGAGCAGTTCTTC.

The chain links TRBV7-5 to TRBJ2-5; the D call of TRBD2 is as the table states it, not checked on the DNA. TRBV7-5 is a documented pseudogene. This CDR3 spans 16 amino acids. The CDR3 loop reads CARSLPRGAWIETQYF. The CDR3, as DNA: TGTGCCAGAAGCCTCCCCCGCGGGGCCTGGATAGAGACCCAGTACTTC.

This chain links TRBV6-5 with TRBJ2-5; a possible D gene is TRBD1 (6 bases). The CDR3 runs 16 residues. Deletions cut 2 bases from V and 1 base from J, with 14 bases between. Germline CDR1 reads MNHEY; CDR2 reads SVGAGI. Written as DNA, the CDR3 is TGTGCCAGCAGTTACGTGCGACAGGTCCCCCAAGAGACCCAGTACTTC. Encoded protein: CASSYVRQVPQETQYF.

The V and J genes are TRBV4-3 and TRBJ2-1; no clear D. The CDR3 contains 14 residues. V was trimmed by 1 base and J by 8 bases, leaving 12 bases between them. In germline, CDR1 is LGHNA, CDR2 YSLEER. The CDR3 sequence is CASSQASTLDEQFF. Written as DNA, the CDR3 is TGCGCCAGCAGCCAAGCGTCGACTCTCGATGAGCAGTTCTTC.

The chain links TRBV7-2 to TRBJ1-1; 7 bases line up with TRBD1. The germline CDR1 and CDR2 sequences are SGHTA and FQGNSA. Germline trimming cut 5 bases from V and 0 bases from J; bases unmatched to any gene: 3. CDR3 length equals 14 residues. CDR3 nucleotides: TGTGCCAGCAGCCAGACAGGGTTGAACACTGAAGCTTTCTTT. Translating gives CASSQTGLNTEAFF. Filled out from reference TRBV7-2 and TRBJ1-1, the complete variable domain reads GAGVSQSPSNKVTEKGKDVELRCDPISGHTALYWYRQSLGQGLEFLIYFQGNSAPDKSGLPSDRFSAERTGGSVSTLTIQRTQQEDSAVYLCASSQTGLNTEAFFGQGTRLTVV.

The V call is TRBV4-1, the J call TRBJ1-5; no clear D gene. The germline V gene has CDR1 MGHRA and CDR2 YSYEKL. The V and J ends lost 0 bases and 3 bases respectively, with 12 bases between them. There are 16 residues in the CDR3. This CDR3 reads CASSQDFSAHNQPQHF. CDR3 bases: TGCGCCAGCAGCCAAGATTTTAGCGCGCACAATCAGCCCCAGCATTTT.

V gene TRBV2 combines with J gene TRBJ1-4; D ambiguous. The CDR3 loop spans 13 amino acids. Germline V gives CDR1 SNHLY, CDR2 FYNNEI. Trimming stripped 0 bases from V and 17 bases from J, with 16 bases between. CDR3 loop: CASSEALRSGSFF. CDR3 in DNA: TGTGCCAGCAGTGAAGCGCTTCGATCAGGAAGTTTTTTT.

V is TRBV30 and J is TRBJ2-1; D might be TRBD1 (6 bases). V lost 0 bases, J lost 3 bases, and 12 bases lay in between. Germline V gene data show CDR1 as GTSNPN and CDR2 as SVGIG (reference sequence). This CDR3 spans 15 amino acids. CDR3 coding DNA: TGTGCCTGGAGTGTTGGGACAACCTACTACAATGAGCAGTTCTTC. It encodes CAWSVGTTYYNEQFF.

The chain uses TRBV12-3 or TRBV12-4 and TRBJ2-5; TRBD1 agrees at 8 bases. The CDR3 totals 13 residues. With V trimmed by 10 bases and J by 2 bases, 6 bases remained unmatched. CDR3 coding DNA: TGTGCCATCCGGACAGGGAATCAAGAGACCCAGTACTTC. This sequence encodes CAIRTGNQETQYF.